These 3 T cell receptor beta chains came from one sample sequenced in a study of blood T cell repertoires in COVID-19. Here immunoSEQ multiplex PCR was the method, and the copy in TCRdb shows in-frame clones only, minus some. The data hold 100,000 to 150,000 clones, with 74% observed a single time. Sequencing was done on a sample of peripheral blood. These receptors came from an elderly man with COVID-19, enrolled during active disease.

The chain couples TRBV28 to TRBJ1-4, with no clear D. V was cut by 1 base and J by 4 bases, with 10 bases left in between. The CDR3 covers 15 residues. Germline-derived CDR1 and CDR2 are MDHEN and SYDVKM. This CDR3 reads CASSLSGEGNEKLFF. The CDR3 nucleotides read TGTGCCAGCAGTTTATCCGGGGAGGGTAATGAAAAACTGTTTTTT.

CDR3 protein: CASRRFLLAGGRNTGELFF. The CDR3 DNA sequence: TGTGCCAGCAGAAGGTTCCTCCTAGCGGGAGGTCGGAACACCGGGGAGCTGTTTTTT. The chain has TRBV27 and TRBJ2-2, with 11 bases aligning to TRBD2. Trimming took 6 bases from V and 1 from J; bases not matched to a gene: 13. The V gene's germline CDR1 is MNHEY and CDR2 SMNVEV (reference sequence). The CDR3 is 19 amino acids.

The chain joins TRBV11-3 to TRBJ2-3; D might be TRBD2 (6 bases). This CDR3 region has 17 residues. Germline values: CDR1 SGHNT, CDR2 YENEEA. The V gene lost 5 bases and the J gene lost 0 bases, with 18 bases spanning the gap. The CDR3 sequence: CASSRALAGSSTDTQYF. The CDR3, as DNA: TGTGCCAGCAGCCGGGCCTTGGCGGGGAGTAGCACAGATACGCAGTATTTT. The whole variable domain, remainder taken from reference TRBV11-3 and TRBJ2-3, is EAGVVQSPRYKIIEKKQPVAFWCNPISGHNTLYWYLQNLGQGPELLIRYENEEAVDDSQLPKDRFSAERLKGVDSTLKIQPAELGDSAVYLCASSRALAGSSTDTQYFGPGTRLTVL.